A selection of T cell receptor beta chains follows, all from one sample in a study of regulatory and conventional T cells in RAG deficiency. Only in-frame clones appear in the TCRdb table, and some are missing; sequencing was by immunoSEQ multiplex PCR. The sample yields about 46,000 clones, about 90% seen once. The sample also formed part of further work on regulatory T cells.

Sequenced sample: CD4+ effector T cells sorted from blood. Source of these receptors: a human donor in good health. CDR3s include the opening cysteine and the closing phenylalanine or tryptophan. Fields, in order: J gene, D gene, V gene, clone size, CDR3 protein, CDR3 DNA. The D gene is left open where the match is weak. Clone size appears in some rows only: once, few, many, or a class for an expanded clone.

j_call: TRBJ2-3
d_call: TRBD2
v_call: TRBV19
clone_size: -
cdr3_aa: CASSIGGLAGVTDTQYF
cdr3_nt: TGTGCCAGTAGTATAGGCGGCCTAGCGGGAGTCACAGATACGCAGTATTTT

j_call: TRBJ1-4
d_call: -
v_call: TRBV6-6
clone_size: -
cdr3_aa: CASSPPGGRNEKLFF
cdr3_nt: TGTGCCAGCAGTCCTCCGGGTGGGAGGAATGAAAAACTGTTTTTT

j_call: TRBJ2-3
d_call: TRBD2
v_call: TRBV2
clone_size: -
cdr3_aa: CASRTGGGGHTDTQYF
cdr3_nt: TGTGCCAGCAGGACGGGAGGGGGGGGCCACACAGATACGCAGTATTTT

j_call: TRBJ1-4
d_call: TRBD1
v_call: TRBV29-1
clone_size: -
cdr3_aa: CSVSGTVAEKLFF
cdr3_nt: TGCAGCGTTTCCGGGACAGTAGCTGAAAAACTGTTTTTT

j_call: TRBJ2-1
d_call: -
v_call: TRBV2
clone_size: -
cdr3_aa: CASSATYNEQFF
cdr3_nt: TGTGCCAGCAGTGCTACCTACAATGAGCAGTTCTTC

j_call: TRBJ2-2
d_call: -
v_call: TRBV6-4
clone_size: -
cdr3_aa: CASSDSSGSNTGELFF
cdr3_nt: TGTGCCAGCAGTGACTCTAGCGGCTCGAACACCGGGGAGCTGTTTTTT

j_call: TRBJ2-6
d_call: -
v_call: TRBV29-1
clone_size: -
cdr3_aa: CSVGSTGANVLTF
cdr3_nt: TGCAGTGTCGGGAGTACTGGGGCCAACGTCCTGACTTTC

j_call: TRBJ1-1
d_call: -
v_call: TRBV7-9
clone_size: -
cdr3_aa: CASSARVGMNTEAFF
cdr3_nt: TGTGCCAGCAGCGCTCGGGTGGGGATGAACACTGAAGCTTTCTTT

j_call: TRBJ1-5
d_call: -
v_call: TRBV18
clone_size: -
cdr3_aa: CASSPTGSQPQHF
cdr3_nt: TGTGCCAGCTCACCTACAGGGTCCCAGCCCCAGCATTTT

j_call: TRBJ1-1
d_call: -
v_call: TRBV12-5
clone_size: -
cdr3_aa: CASGLRRVTEAFF
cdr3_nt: TGTGCTAGTGGCTTAAGGAGGGTCACTGAAGCTTTCTTT

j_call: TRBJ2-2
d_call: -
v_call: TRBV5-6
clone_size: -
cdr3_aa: CASSFSVTGELFF
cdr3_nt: TGTGCCAGCAGCTTCTCAGTCACCGGGGAGCTGTTTTTT

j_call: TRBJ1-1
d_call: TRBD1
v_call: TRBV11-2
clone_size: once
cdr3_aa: CASSLFSGGAEAFF
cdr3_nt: TGTGCCAGCAGCTTATTCTCAGGGGGCGCTGAAGCTTTCTTT

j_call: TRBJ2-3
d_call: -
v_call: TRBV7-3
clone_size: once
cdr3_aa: CASSSLARVITQYF
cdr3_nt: TGTGCCAGCAGCTCCTTAGCGAGGGTGATAACGCAGTATTTT

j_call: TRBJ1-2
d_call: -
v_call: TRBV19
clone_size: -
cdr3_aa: CASTQDISGGYTF
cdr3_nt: TGTGCCAGTACCCAGGACATCTCCGGTGGCTACACCTTC

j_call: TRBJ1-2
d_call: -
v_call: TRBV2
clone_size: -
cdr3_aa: CASKEQGFHGYTF
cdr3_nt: TGTGCCAGCAAGGAGCAGGGTTTTCATGGCTACACCTTC

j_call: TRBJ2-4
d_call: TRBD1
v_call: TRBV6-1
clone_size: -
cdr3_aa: CASSEDRAGYF
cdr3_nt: TGTGCCAGCAGTGAGGACAGGGCTGGGTACTTC

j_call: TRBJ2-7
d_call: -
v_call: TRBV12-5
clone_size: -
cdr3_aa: CASGLVLGSKGQRTNEQYF
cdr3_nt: TGTGCTAGTGGTTTGGTACTTGGATCCAAGGGGCAGCGGACTAACGAGCAGTACTTC

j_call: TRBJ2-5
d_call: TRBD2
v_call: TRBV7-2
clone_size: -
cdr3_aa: CASSLRGGETQYF
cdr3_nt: TGTGCCAGCAGCTTACGGGGGGGAGAGACCCAGTACTTC

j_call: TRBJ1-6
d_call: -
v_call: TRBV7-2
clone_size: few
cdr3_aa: CASSFANSPLHF
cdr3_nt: TGTGCCAGCAGCTTTGCGAATTCACCCCTCCACTTT

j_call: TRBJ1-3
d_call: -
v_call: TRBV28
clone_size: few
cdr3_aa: CASSPTGRERGNTIYF
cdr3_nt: TGTGCCAGCAGTCCCACAGGAAGGGAGCGCGGAAACACCATATATTTT

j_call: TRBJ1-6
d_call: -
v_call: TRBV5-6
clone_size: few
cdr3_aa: CASSRLTGSISSYNSPLHF
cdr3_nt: TGTGCCAGCAGCCGACTGACAGGCTCTATCAGCTCCTATAATTCACCCCTCCACTTT

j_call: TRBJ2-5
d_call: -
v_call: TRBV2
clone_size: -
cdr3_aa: CASSADWGAETQYF
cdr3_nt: TGTGCCAGCAGCGCCGATTGGGGCGCCGAGACCCAGTACTTC

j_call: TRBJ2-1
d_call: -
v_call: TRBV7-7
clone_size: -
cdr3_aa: CASSILPWGSWRYNEQFF
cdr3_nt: TGTGCTAGCAGCATTCTCCCCTGGGGTAGCTGGAGGTACAATGAGCAGTTCTTC

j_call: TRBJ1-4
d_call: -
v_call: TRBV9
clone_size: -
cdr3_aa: CASSVRGSTNEKLFF
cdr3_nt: TGTGCCAGCAGCGTGAGGGGGTCTACTAATGAAAAACTGTTTTTT

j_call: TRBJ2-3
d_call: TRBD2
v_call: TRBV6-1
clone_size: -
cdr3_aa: CASSGGGLAGTDTQYF
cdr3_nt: TGTGCCAGCAGTGGCGGGGGGCTAGCGGGCACAGATACGCAGTATTTT

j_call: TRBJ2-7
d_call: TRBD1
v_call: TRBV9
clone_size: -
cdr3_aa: CASSGLPAGGEQYF
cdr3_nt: TGTGCCAGCAGCGGATTACCCGCAGGGGGCGAGCAGTACTTC

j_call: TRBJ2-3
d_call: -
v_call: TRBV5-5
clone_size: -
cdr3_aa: CASVWDSSTDTQYF
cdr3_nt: TGTGCCAGTGTATGGGACTCCAGCACAGATACGCAGTATTTT

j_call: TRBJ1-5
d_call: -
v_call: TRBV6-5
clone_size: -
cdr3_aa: CASSYSIVGNQPQHF
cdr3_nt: TGTGCCAGCAGTTACTCGATAGTAGGGAATCAGCCCCAGCATTTT

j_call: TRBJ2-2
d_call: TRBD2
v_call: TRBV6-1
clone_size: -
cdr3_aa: CASSEAGGGTGELFF
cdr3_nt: TGTGCCAGCAGTGAGGCGGGAGGCGGCACCGGGGAGCTGTTTTTT

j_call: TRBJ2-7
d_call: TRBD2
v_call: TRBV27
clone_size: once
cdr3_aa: CAGSSGTSRTYEQYF
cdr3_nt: TGTGCCGGCAGCTCCGGGACTAGCAGGACCTACGAGCAGTACTTC

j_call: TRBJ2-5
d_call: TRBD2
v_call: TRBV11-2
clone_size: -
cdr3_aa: CASSDLATGGRETQYF
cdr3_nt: TGTGCCAGCAGCGACTTAGCAACGGGAGGGCGGGAGACCCAGTACTTC

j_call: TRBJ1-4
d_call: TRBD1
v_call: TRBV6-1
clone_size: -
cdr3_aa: CASTDRGHGNEKLFF
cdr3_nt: TGTGCCAGCACTGACAGGGGTCATGGTAATGAAAAACTGTTTTTT

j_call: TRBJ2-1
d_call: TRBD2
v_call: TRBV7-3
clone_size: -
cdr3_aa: CASSPQGAGGWNEQFF
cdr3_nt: TGTGCCAGCAGCCCCCAAGGAGCGGGAGGGTGGAATGAGCAGTTCTTC

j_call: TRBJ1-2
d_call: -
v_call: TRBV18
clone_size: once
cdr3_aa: CASSPSTGNGYGYTF
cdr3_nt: TGTGCCAGCTCACCTAGTACAGGGAATGGCTATGGCTACACCTTC

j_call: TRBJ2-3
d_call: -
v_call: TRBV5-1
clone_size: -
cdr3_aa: CASKNGASTDTQYF
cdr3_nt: TGCGCCAGCAAAAACGGAGCTAGCACAGATACGCAGTATTTT

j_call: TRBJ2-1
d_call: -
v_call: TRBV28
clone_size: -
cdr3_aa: CASSLSYEQFF
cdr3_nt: TGTGCCAGCAGTCTAAGCTATGAGCAGTTCTTC

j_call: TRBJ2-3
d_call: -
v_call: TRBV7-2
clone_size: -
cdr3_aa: CASSLELAVSTDTQYF
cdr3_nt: TGTGCCAGCAGCTTAGAACTAGCTGTGAGCACAGATACGCAGTATTTT

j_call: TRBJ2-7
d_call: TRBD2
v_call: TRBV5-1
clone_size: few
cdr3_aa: CASSFTSSGYEQYF
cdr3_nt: TGCGCCAGCAGCTTTACTTCTAGCGGCTACGAGCAGTACTTC

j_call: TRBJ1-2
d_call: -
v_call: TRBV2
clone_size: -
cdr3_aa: CASKVEGALDYGYTF
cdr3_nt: TGTGCCAGCAAAGTAGAAGGGGCGCTTGACTATGGCTACACCTTC

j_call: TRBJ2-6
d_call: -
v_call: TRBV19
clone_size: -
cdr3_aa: CASRSGGRSGANVLTF
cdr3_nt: TGTGCCAGTAGATCCGGGGGGCGCTCTGGGGCCAACGTCCTGACTTTC

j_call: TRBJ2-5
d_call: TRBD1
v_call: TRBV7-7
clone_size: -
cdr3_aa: CASSSGTGVNGETQYF
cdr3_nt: TGTGCTAGCAGCTCCGGTACAGGGGTCAACGGAGAGACCCAGTACTTC

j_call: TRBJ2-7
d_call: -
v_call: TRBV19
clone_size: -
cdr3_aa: CASSMRGTYEQYF
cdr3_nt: TGTGCCAGTAGTATGCGGGGAACCTACGAGCAGTACTTC

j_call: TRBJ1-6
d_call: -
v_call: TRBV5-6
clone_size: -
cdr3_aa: CASSLGIHNSPLHF
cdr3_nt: TGTGCCAGCAGCTTAGGGATCCATAATTCACCCCTCCACTTT

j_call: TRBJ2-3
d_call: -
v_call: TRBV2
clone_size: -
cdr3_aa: CASSEPRQGGAQYF
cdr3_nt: TGTGCCAGCAGTGAACCCCGACAGGGAGGCGCGCAGTATTTT

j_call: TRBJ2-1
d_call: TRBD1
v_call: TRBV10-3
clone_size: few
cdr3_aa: CAISAGTGNPTEQFF
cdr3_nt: TGTGCCATCAGTGCCGGGACAGGGAATCCCACTGAGCAGTTCTTC

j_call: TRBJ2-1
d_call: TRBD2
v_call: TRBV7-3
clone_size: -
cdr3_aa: CASSQRGAGTSDKQFF
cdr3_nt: TGTGCCAGCAGCCAACGGGGGGCCGGGACTAGCGACAAGCAGTTCTTC

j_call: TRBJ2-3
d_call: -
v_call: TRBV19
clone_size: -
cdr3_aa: CASSIRDTQYF
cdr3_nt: TGTGCCAGTAGTATTAGAGATACGCAGTATTTT

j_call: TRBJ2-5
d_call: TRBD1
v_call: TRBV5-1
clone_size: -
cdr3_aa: CASRPQGALQETQYF
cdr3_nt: TGCGCCAGCAGGCCTCAGGGGGCCCTCCAAGAGACCCAGTACTTC

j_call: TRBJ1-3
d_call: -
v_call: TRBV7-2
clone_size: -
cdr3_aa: CASSPPGSSGNTIYF
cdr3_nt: TGTGCCAGCAGCCCCCCGGGGAGCTCTGGAAACACCATATATTTT

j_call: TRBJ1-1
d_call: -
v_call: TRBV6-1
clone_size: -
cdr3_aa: CASSEGWDTEAFF
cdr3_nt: TGTGCCAGCAGTGAAGGCTGGGACACTGAAGCTTTCTTT

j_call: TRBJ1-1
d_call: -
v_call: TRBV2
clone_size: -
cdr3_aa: CASTIRGNTEAFF
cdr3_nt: TGTGCCAGCACCATCAGGGGGAACACTGAAGCTTTCTTT

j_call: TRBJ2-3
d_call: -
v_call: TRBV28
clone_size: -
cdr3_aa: CASSPIRRAGFWDTQYF
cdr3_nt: TGTGCCAGCAGTCCGATCCGACGAGCAGGATTTTGGGATACGCAGTATTTT

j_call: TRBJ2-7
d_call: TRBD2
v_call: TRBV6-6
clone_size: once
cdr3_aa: CASSYPGGSSYEQYF
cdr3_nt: TGTGCCAGCAGTTACCCCGGGGGGTCGTCCTACGAGCAGTACTTC

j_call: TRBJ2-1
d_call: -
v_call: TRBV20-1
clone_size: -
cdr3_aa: CSAQLEEQFF
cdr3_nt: TGCAGTGCGCAACTGGAAGAGCAGTTCTTC

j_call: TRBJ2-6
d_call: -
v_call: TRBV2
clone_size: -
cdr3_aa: CASRGDLTGANVLTF
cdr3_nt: TGTGCCAGCAGGGGCGACTTGACCGGGGCCAACGTCCTGACTTTC